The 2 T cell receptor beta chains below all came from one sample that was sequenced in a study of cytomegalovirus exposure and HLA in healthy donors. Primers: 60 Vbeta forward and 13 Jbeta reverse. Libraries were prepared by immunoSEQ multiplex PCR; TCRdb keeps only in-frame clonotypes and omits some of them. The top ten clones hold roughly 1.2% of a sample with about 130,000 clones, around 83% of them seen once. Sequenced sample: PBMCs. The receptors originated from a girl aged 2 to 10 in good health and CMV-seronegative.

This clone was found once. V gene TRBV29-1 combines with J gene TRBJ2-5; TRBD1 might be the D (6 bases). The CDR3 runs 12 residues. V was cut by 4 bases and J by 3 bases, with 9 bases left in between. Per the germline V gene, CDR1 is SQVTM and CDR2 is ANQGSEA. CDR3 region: CSVAAGEETQYF. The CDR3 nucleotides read TGCAGCGTTGCCGCAGGGGAAGAGACCCAGTACTTC.

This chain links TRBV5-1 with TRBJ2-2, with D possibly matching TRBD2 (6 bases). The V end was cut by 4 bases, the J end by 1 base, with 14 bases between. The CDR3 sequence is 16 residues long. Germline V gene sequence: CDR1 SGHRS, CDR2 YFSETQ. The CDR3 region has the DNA TGCGCCAGCAGCCTGGGAGCGGGCGGGAACACCGGGGAGCTGTTTTTT. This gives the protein CASSLGAGGNTGELFF. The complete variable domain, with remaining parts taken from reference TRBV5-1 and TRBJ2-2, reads KAGVTQTPRYLIKTRGQQVTLSCSPISGHRSVSWYQQTPGQGLQFLFEYFSETQRNKGNFPGRFSGRQFSNSRSEMNVSTLELGDSALYLCASSLGAGGNTGELFFGEGSRLTVL.